The source of this T cell receptor (beta chain) is a study of regulatory T cells in long-lasting Graves disease listed by TCRdb under 2021. For context, the study as a whole: In the newly diagnosed Graves' disease group, patients had been taking antithyroid drugs for less than 3 months. This study used TCR sequencing and RNA sequencing of peripheral blood to compare persistent Graves' disease patients against newly diagnosed Graves' disease patients. The study was conducted in China and was registered as a clinical trial. A total of about 33 samples underwent TCR sequencing: about 13 from persistent and roughly 20 from newly diagnosed Graves' disease patients.

V was cut back by 5 bases and J by 6 bases, leaving a gap of 9 bases between them. The CDR3 holds 13 amino acids from the cysteine to the phenylalanine. Just CDR3 DNA is preserved here, 39 bases in frame from base 1. CDR1 and CDR2 are drawn from the germline V gene: KGHDR, SFDVKD. What the research found in general, with its limitations: TRBV28, TRBJ1-2 and TRBJ2-5 were preferentially used in persistent disease, while TRBV20-1 and TRBJ2-1 were favored in newly diagnosed disease. Compared with newly diagnosed patients, persistent Graves' disease patients had lower TCR Shannon entropy and fewer highly expanded clones, which suggests clonal expansion. The study examined only peripheral blood because the primary lesion, thyroid tissue, could not be accessed. The authors noted that the small sample size was a limitation that may lower accuracy. Only the TCR beta chain was sequenced and analyzed. More public clonotypes were shared among persistent patients (over 2,500) than among newly diagnosed patients (966).

The time point label of this sample denotes: newly diagnosed GD, antithyroid drugs for less than 3 months. For both TCR sequencing and RNA sequencing, RNA was extracted from PBMCs using TRIzol. The diagnosis of Graves' disease followed American Thyroid Association guidelines. The patients came from an endocrinology department in Xi'an, China. From each patient, 7.5 to 9.5 milliliters of peripheral blood was collected into an EDTA anticoagulant tube. Ficoll Paque Plus density gradient separation was used to isolate PBMCs, and no additional T cell sorting was done. An Agilent 2100 Bioanalyzer and agarose gel were used to check RNA quality, while a NanoDrop 2000 measured RNA concentration. The receptor library was made with multiplex PCR. For sequencing, an Illumina HiSeq 4000 was employed. TCR beta libraries were built with iRepertoire HTBI primers and Arm-PCR amplification of CDR3 regions. Before sequencing, the PCR products underwent gel purification. The original methods were these. A total of fewer than 65 TRBV and some 13 TRBJ segments were identified across samples and were used for gene usage analysis of CDR3 amino acid clonotypes. COPE and FqMerger were used to merge filtered high-quality paired reads into contigs. BLAST was used to align contigs to IMGT TRBV, TRBD and TRBJ reference genes, with CDR3 defined following IMGT. Highly expanded clones were defined as clonotypes with a frequency above 0.1%. Shannon entropy served as the measure of repertoire diversity, while the Gini coefficient captured V-J evenness. Public clonotypes were defined as clonotypes shared by more than one individual. TCRdb passed the public sequencing reads through fastp at Q25 and MiXCR, retaining productive beta sequences. One record per CDR3 amino acid sequence lists the most common genes and DNA. TCRdb's processing, not the authors' own work, is the source of the V and J calls. The sample table holds over 500,000 distinct CDR3 sequences, of which approximately 15% were seen once. The ten largest clones capture around a sixth of the sample.

Remarks on this clonotype: Its antigen specificity is not known. One base away there is no much larger clone; base qualities are not given.

These same records also appear under a second study, on T cells in Graves' hyperthyroidism and ophthalmopathy. The second study reports: A patient counted as having stable Graves' hyperthyroidism if no progression to ophthalmopathy occurred over 18 months of follow-up. Hyperthyroidism patients were aged 18 to 65 years and newly diagnosed, with disease duration of less than 2 months. Exclusion was applied to patients with uncontrolled infections, other autoimmune diseases, pregnancy or lactation. Diagnoses were based on clinical symptoms, serum thyroxine and TRAb, thyroid ultrasound and orbital computed tomography. The first round of RT-PCR for the TCR CDR3 was performed with the HTBI primer set and the Qiagen OneStep RT-PCR kit. Most expanded thyroid clonotypes (frequency above 0.001) were also found in blood, which suggests that blood repertoires may mirror thyroid immune responses. A 13 V-J signature model separated ophthalmopathy from stable hyperthyroidism, with approximately 87% sensitivity and about 81% specificity in cross-validation and 80%/75% in testing. In validation, the model predicted progression to ophthalmopathy a median of 6.5 months before onset, with about 71% sensitivity and about 75% specificity. TCR V-J signatures able to tell the groups apart were searched for in a discovery cohort of more than 90 patients, of whom under 45 had Graves' ophthalmopathy and 57 had stable Graves' hyperthyroidism. Whether ophthalmopathy could be predicted prospectively was tested in an independent validation cohort made up of 18 to 20 hyperthyroidism patients plus 17 patients who later progressed to ophthalmopathy. The approximately 90 discovery patients were divided at random into training and test sets in a 7:3 ratio. Thyroid tissue and blood T-cell repertoires from over 5 Graves' hyperthyroidism patients were also compared in the study. Once sampling was done, hyperthyroidism patients were given methimazole at a starting dose of 30 mg daily, whereas ophthalmopathy patients were given high-dose intravenous methylprednisolone. Libraries were constructed in a second round of multiplex PCR, after which size selection and purification were performed. Sequencing of the libraries was done on an Illumina HiSeq2000 using paired-end 100 bp reads. Raw data were processed with SOAPnuke, discarding reads with adapters, uncalled bases, mean Phred below 15, or no exact constant-primer or identifier match. High-quality paired reads were merged using COPE v1.2.5, and each unique nucleotide sequence was defined as a clonotype. Clonotypes were aligned to IMGT TRBV, TRBD and TRBJ reference segments using MiTCR v1.1. The analysis included only V-J combinations with a frequency above 0.0001, which together covered over 98% of the repertoires. The TCS score was defined as the ratio of F50 (clonal expansion) to E x V (chaos), calculated using BLOSUM62-based TCRdist between CDR3 peptides within each V-J. Welch's t-statistics and random forest reduced approximately 520 V-J features to fewer than 15, which were used in a naive Bayes classifier (R e1071). No statistical method was used to fix the sample size in advance, and group allocation was not hidden from the investigators. TCR Vbeta CDR3 sequencing of 120 to 150 peripheral blood samples (over 40 ophthalmopathy, under 80 hyperthyroidism and approximately 17 progressor patients) is reported in the paper.

This receptor was taken from a woman in her 30s with Graves disease. Donor details come from another sample of the same person, matched by shared clones. The chain couples TRBV24-1 to TRBJ2-2; the D gene cannot be named for sure. The sequences come from peripheral blood mononuclear cells (PBMCs), collected at new diagnosis, from a patient treated with antithyroid drugs. The DNA is as follows: TGTGCCACCAGTGTGCGTGGCCCCGGGGAGCTGTTTTTT. Its translation reads: CATSVRGPGELFF.